The clone carrying this TCR beta chain was counted a few times. Its antigen is currently unknown. Unmatched junction bases numbered 7, after V lost 6 bases and J lost 4 bases. CDR1 is SNHLY, CDR2 FYNNEI, per germline. The CDR3 extends over 14 amino acids. Second-dose intervals of approximately 4 or approximately 12 weeks were pooled. Profiled with immunoSEQ multiplex PCR; TCRdb holds only in-frame clones, not every one. The table records tens of thousands of clones, under 95% of them present only once. This entry belongs to a study of T cell responses to AZD1222 COVID-19 vaccine. Regarding the study as a whole: Donors were chiefly white British, with a greater number of females, and clonal diversity was perhaps underestimated.

The chain is built from TRBV2 and TRBJ1-1; 8 bases line up with TRBD1. The sequence was collected from an adult who received the AZD1222 COVID-19 vaccine. Sequenced here: peripheral blood, sampled 28 days after the second AZD1222 dose. This chain's CDR3 is CASSRDRLSTEAFF. CDR3 sequence (DNA): TGTGCCAGCAGCCGGGACAGGTTGAGCACTGAAGCTTTCTTT.